This T cell receptor (beta chain) was identified in a study of T-cell memory formation after mild COVID-19. Study-level background: Largely, the TCR clusters proved donor specific.

The length of the CDR3 is 12 residues. TCR alpha and TCR beta cDNA libraries carrying sample barcodes and UMIs were produced by 5'RACE using constant-segment primers. TCRdb analysed the 5' RACE reads with MiXCR anew, one entry per CDR3 protein. The repertoire holds about 130,000 distinct CDR3 sequences, with 15% to 20% as singletons. General study points: Whereas later expanders leaned CD4+, clones contracting day 15 to 85 showed a balanced CD4/CD8 makeup. Detection of some responders pre-infection suggested pre-existing cross-reactive memory T cells participated.

As concerns this clonotype: The antigen is unknown.

The chain is built from TRBV12-3 or TRBV12-4 and TRBJ2-1; a weak D match, TRBD1 (6 bases). Material for sequencing was PBMCs or a T cell subset sorted from them (not recorded which). This sequence originates from an adult woman who had mild COVID-19 (a few samples of this study predate the infection). Cell type and time point are not known. The CDR3 reads CTQGTPITEQFF. The CDR3 nucleotides are TGTACCCAGGGGACCCCAATTACTGAGCAGTTCTTC.